A selection of T cell receptor beta chains follows, all from one sample in a study of regulatory T cells in long-lasting Graves disease. One entry per CDR3 protein results from TCRdb running MiXCR on the multiplex PCR reads. The sample lists roughly 300,000 distinct CDR3 sequences, roughly a fifth occurring once. The source was peripheral blood mononuclear cells (PBMCs), collected when the disease was refractory, from a patient treated with antithyroid drugs. These TCRs come from a female donor with Graves disease. Each CDR3 is given with its conserved first and last residue. A D gene is named only where the DNA matches it firmly. The size field is filled for only some rows; it gives once, few, many or a size class.

DNA	CDR3	length	size	D	V	J
TGTGCCTGGAGTTTCACCGGGGAGCGAGCTTTCTTT	CAWSFTGERAFF	12	many	.	TRBV30	TRBJ1-1
TGCAGTGCTAGCCCCCGGACTAGCGGGAGGGCATACGAGCAGTACTTC	CSASPRTSGRAYEQYF	16	.	TRBD2	TRBV20-1	TRBJ2-7
TGTGCCAGCAGTTGGGACAGAACCTGCGAGCAGTACTTC	CASSWDRTCEQYF	13	.	TRBD1	TRBV27	TRBJ2-7
TGTGCCAGCAGCTTAGGCTTGGCAGGGGGAGACTACGAGCAGTACTTC	CASSLGLAGGDYEQYF	16	.	TRBD1	TRBV13	TRBJ2-7
TGTGCCAGCAGCTTAGACACAGGGGCGCGGAAACTGTTTTTT	CASSLDTGARKLFF	14	many	TRBD1	TRBV7-6	TRBJ1-4
TGTGCCAGTCTACCCGATCCACAGGGGTCGAGAGAGACCCAGTACTTC	CASLPDPQGSRETQYF	16	.	TRBD1	TRBV7-6	TRBJ2-5
TGTGCCAGCACGGCGGGGCACCTTCGGCAGACCCAGTACTTC	CASTAGHLRQTQYF	14	few	.	TRBV6-1	TRBJ2-5
TGTGCCAGCGGCCAAGATCGACAAAGCTGGGGCTACACCTTC	CASGQDRQSWGYTF	14	.	.	TRBV14	TRBJ1-2
TGTGCCAGCAGTGACAGGGTTTTTACCTACGAGCAGTACTTC	CASSDRVFTYEQYF	14	few	TRBD1	TRBV28	TRBJ2-7
TGCAGTGCTAGACCCACAGGGGGAACTAATGAAAAACTGTTTTTT	CSARPTGGTNEKLFF	15	few	TRBD1	TRBV20-1	TRBJ1-4
TGCGCCAGCAGCTTTTATGTGGATATTCGGGAGCTGTTTTTT	CASSFYVDIRELFF	14	.	.	TRBV13	TRBJ2-2
TGTGCCAGCAGTGAAGTGTTGGTGGGACAGGGCGAGTACTTC	CASSEVLVGQGEYF	14	many	TRBD1	TRBV2	TRBJ2-7
TGTGCCAGCACCGGGAGCCCAAGTAACACTGAAGCTTTCTTT	CASTGSPSNTEAFF	14	many	.	TRBV28	TRBJ1-1
TGTGCCACCCGCCCGACAGGGTCGGAGACCCAGTACTTC	CATRPTGSETQYF	13	.	TRBD1	TRBV24-1	TRBJ2-5
TGCGCCAGCAGCCAAGATCCCGCCTCAACACAGGGGTCCTACGAGCAGTACTTC	CASSQDPASTQGSYEQYF	18	few	TRBD1	TRBV4-3	TRBJ2-7
TGTGCCAGCAGTTCCGGACTAGCGGGAAACATTCAGTACTTC	CASSSGLAGNIQYF	14	.	TRBD2	TRBV28	TRBJ2-4
TGTGCCAGCAGCCGAAGACAGGGGGCCCCCGACGATACGCAGTATTTT	CASSRRQGAPDDTQYF	16	once	TRBD1	TRBV12-3/TRBV12-4	TRBJ2-3
TGTGCCAGCAGCCCAAACAGGGATAATGAAAAACTGTTTTTT	CASSPNRDNEKLFF	14	many	.	TRBV7-9	TRBJ1-4
TGTGCCAGCAGCAGGACAGGGGTCTATGGCTACACCTTC	CASSRTGVYGYTF	13	many	TRBD1	TRBV27	TRBJ1-2
TGTGCCAGCAGCGCACGTCTCTGGGGGGCGTTCGAGCAGTACTTC	CASSARLWGAFEQYF	15	once	.	TRBV5-6	TRBJ2-7
TGTGCCAGCAGTTTAGTAGGGGGTAATTCACCCCTCCACTTT	CASSLVGGNSPLHF	14	many	.	TRBV27	TRBJ1-6
TGTGCCAGCAGTCCCACTTACAGGTCACCCCTCCACTTT	CASSPTYRSPLHF	13	few	.	TRBV27	TRBJ1-6
TGCAGCGTTGAACGGGGAGAGGGGTACACTGAAGCTTTCTTT	CSVERGEGYTEAFF	14	many	.	TRBV29-1	TRBJ1-1
TGTGCCAGCAGGAGGACTAGCGGGAACCCAAGCTCCTACGAGCAGTACTTC	CASRRTSGNPSSYEQYF	17	many	TRBD2	TRBV28	TRBJ2-7
TGTGCCAGCAGTTACGCTCGGGGAGAACGGGGAAACTATGGCTACACCTTC	CASSYARGERGNYGYTF	17	many	.	TRBV6-5	TRBJ1-2
TGTGCCAGCAGTTTAATAGGGGAGGTGGATCAGCCCCAGCATTTT	CASSLIGEVDQPQHF	15	.	.	TRBV28	TRBJ1-5
TGTGCCAGCAGTTTGCTTGGGGCCCAGTACTTC	CASSLLGAQYF	11	.	.	TRBV27	TRBJ2-5
TGTGCCAGCAGCCAAGCCTGGCGACCTTACAATGAGCAGTTCTTC	CASSQAWRPYNEQFF	15	.	.	TRBV3-1	TRBJ2-1
TGTGCCAGCAGCGCTAGCGGGAGTTGGGAGCAGTACTTC	CASSASGSWEQYF	13	many	TRBD2	TRBV7-9	TRBJ2-7
TGTGCCAGCAGCTTGACCGGGACGACCTACGAGCAGTACTTC	CASSLTGTTYEQYF	14	many	.	TRBV11-2	TRBJ2-7
TGTGCCAGCGCTCTGGGGGCCTACAATGAGCAGTTCTTC	CASALGAYNEQFF	13	many	.	TRBV27	TRBJ2-1
TGTGCCAGCAGTTTTAGGCAGGTCCCCTCCTACGAGCAGTACTTC	CASSFRQVPSYEQYF	15	few	.	TRBV12-3/TRBV12-4	TRBJ2-7
TGTGCCAGCAGTTACGGGGGCAGTGAGATCAATCAGCCCCAGCATTTT	CASSYGGSEINQPQHF	16	many	.	TRBV6-5	TRBJ1-5
TGTGCCAGCAGGCCCGGACAGGGGACGCACGAGCAGTACTTC	CASRPGQGTHEQYF	14	once	TRBD1	TRBV12-3/TRBV12-4	TRBJ2-7
TGTGCCAGCAGTTTAGCTCTAGCGGGAGTGAGCGAGCAGTACTTC	CASSLALAGVSEQYF	15	many	TRBD2	TRBV28	TRBJ2-7
TGTGCCAGCAGTTATGGCGCAGGGGTCTCGGTAACAGATACGCAGTATTTT	CASSYGAGVSVTDTQYF	17	.	.	TRBV28	TRBJ2-3
TGCAGCGCTCGGGGGCTCCAAGAGACCCAGTACTTC	CSARGLQETQYF	12	few	.	TRBV29-1	TRBJ2-5